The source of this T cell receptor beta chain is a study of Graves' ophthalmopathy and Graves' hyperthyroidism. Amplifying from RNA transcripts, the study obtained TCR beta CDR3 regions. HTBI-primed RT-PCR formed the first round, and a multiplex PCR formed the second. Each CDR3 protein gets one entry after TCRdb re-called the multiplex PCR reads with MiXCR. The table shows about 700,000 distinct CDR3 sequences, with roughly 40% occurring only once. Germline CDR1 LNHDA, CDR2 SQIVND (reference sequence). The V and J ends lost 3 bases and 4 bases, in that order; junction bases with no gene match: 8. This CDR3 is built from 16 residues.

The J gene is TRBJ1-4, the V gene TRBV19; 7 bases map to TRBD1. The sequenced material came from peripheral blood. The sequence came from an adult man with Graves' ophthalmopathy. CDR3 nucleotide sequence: TGTGCCAGTAGTATCCTTCCGGGACAGCTTAATGAAAAACTGTTTTTT. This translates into CASSILPGQLNEKLFF. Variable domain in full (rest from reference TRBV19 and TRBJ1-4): DGGITQSPKYLFRKEGQNVTLSCEQNLNHDAMYWYRQDPGQGLRLIYYSQIVNDFQKGDIAEGYSVSREKKESFPLTVTSAQKNPTAFYLCASSILPGQLNEKLFFGSGTQLSVL.